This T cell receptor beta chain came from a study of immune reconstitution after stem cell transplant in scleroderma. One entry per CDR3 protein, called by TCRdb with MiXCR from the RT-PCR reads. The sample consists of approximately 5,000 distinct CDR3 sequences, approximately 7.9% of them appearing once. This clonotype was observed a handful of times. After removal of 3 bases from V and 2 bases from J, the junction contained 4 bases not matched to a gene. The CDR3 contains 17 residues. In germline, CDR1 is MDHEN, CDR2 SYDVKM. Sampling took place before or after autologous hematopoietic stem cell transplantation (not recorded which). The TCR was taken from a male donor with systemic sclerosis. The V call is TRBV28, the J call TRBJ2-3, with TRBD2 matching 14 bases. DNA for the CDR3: TGTGCCAGCAGTTTGGGACTAGCGGGGGCCACCACAGATACGCAGTATTTT. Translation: CASSLGLAGATTDTQYF. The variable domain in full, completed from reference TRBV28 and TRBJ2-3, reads DVKVTQSSRYLVKRTGEKVFLECVQDMDHENMFWYRQDPGLGLRLIYFSYDVKMKEKGDIPEGYSVSREKKERFSLILESASTNQTSMYLCASSLGLAGATTDTQYFGPGTRLTVL.